A selection of T cell receptor beta chains follows, all from one sample in a study of T cells after yellow fever vaccination. TCRdb called the 5' RACE reads again in MiXCR, with one record for every CDR3 protein. The sample contains more than 300,000 distinct CDR3 sequences, roughly 10% of which appear only once. Sample: CD4+ T cells sorted from PBMCs, taken 45 days after the yellow fever booster vaccination. Every receptor here comes from a man younger than 35 who received the YFV17D yellow fever vaccine. CDR3s include the opening cysteine and the closing phenylalanine or tryptophan. D genes are given only for firm matches. Some rows have no size entry. The others give once, few or many, or a class for an expanded clone.

v_call	d_call	clone_size	j_call	cdr3_nt	cdr3_aa
TRBV28	-	-	TRBJ2-5	TGTCGGACCGGGACACAAGAGACCCAGTACTTC	CRTGTQETQYF
TRBV29-1	-	-	TRBJ1-1	TGCAGCGGTGTCGGACAGTTGAACACTGAAGCTTTCTTT	CSGVGQLNTEAFF
TRBV11-1	-	-	TRBJ1-1	TGTGCCAGCAGCCCGTACAGGGATAATGAAGCTTTCTTT	CASSPYRDNEAFF
TRBV7-2	-	-	TRBJ2-7	TGTGCCAGCAGCGTATTAGGTTTTCCCACCTACGAGCAGTACTTC	CASSVLGFPTYEQYF
TRBV5-4	-	-	TRBJ2-4	TGTGCCAGCAGCGTCCGGGACGGACAAAACATTCAGTACTTC	CASSVRDGQNIQYF
TRBV6-2/TRBV6-3	-	few	TRBJ1-1	TGTGCCAGCCGTAGTGGAATCGGGGGCCCGTGGAGCACTGAAGCTTTCTTT	CASRSGIGGPWSTEAFF
TRBV3-1	-	few	TRBJ2-3	TGTGCCAGCGGACCGACTAGCACAGATACGCAGTATTTT	CASGPTSTDTQYF
TRBV5-1	-	-	TRBJ2-3	TGCGCCAGCAGCTTAAGGACCACCGCAGATACGCAGTATTTT	CASSLRTTADTQYF
TRBV5-5	TRBD2	few	TRBJ2-7	TGTGCCAGCAGCCTTCGGGGGGAAGTCTACGAGCAGTACTTC	CASSLRGEVYEQYF
TRBV2	-	-	TRBJ1-6	TGTGCCAGCAGTAACCGGGAAAGTAGTTCACCCCTCCACTTT	CASSNRESSSPLHF
TRBV6-1	-	few	TRBJ2-7	TGTGCCAGCAGTGACAGGGGATACGAGCAGTACTTC	CASSDRGYEQYF
TRBV5-1	-	few	TRBJ2-3	TGCGCCAGCAGTAGCCGACCGGGAGGCACAGATACGCAGTATTTT	CASSSRPGGTDTQYF
TRBV6-6	TRBD1	few	TRBJ2-4	TGTGCCAGCAGTTCCCTGCGACAGGGAATCTCACCCAAAAACATTCAGTACTTC	CASSSLRQGISPKNIQYF
TRBV7-2	-	many	TRBJ1-5	TGTGCCAGCAGCTTAGTTGGGGGAAACACCAATCAGCCCCAGCATTTT	CASSLVGGNTNQPQHF
TRBV27	-	few	TRBJ2-5	TGTGCCAGCAGCCCAATTTCTCCAGAGACCCAGTACTTC	CASSPISPETQYF